Described below is a single T cell receptor beta chain sequence and its context. Its antigen has not been determined. No base quality information exists; no much larger clone differs at one position. TCRbeta CDR3 regions were amplified from genomic DNA by means of the immunoSEQ Assay, a bias-controlled multiplex PCR. The authors processed their data as follows. Within the assay, amplification of reference gene primers was used to estimate how many nucleated cells each sample contained. To quantify the absolute abundance of each unique TCRbeta CDR3 rearrangement, sequence reads were collapsed and filtered. For each sample, productive Simpson clonality was calculated as the square root of Simpson's diversity index over productive rearrangements. In its TCRdb copy, this immuneACCESS table keeps in-frame sequences only and misses some clones. Where compared with another copy, unresolved V genes explain less than half of these, and the others have no known cause. The V and J calls and clone size are taken from that table; D and trimming were inferred from the DNA. This sample lists around 240,000 clones; roughly nine tenths were detected once. The ten top clones hold 1% to 1.5% of the sample.

Participants in the prospective study were enrolled through a virtual design, were aged 18 to 89 years, and lived in roughly 24 United States geographic areas. Cohort assignment in the prospective study relied on participant-reported clinical history from a screening survey and a study questionnaire. In the prospective study, mobile phlebotomists collected whole blood, serum and a nasopharyngeal or oropharyngeal swab from each participant. Over a roughly 2-month period, participants in the prospective study had the option of providing additional blood draws and questionnaires. Prospective study blood samples were shipped either frozen or at room temperature before DNA extraction. V loses 4 bases at its end and J loses 7 bases; junction bases beyond the gene matches: 9. The CDR3 measures 15 amino acids from cysteine to phenylalanine. Only the CDR3 DNA is retained, 45 bases long and in frame from the first base. CDR1 and CDR2, per the germline V gene (reference sequence), are LGHDT and YNNKEL.

The sample is drawn from a study of blood T cell repertoires in COVID-19 (dated by TCRdb to about 2020). Describing the broader study: The collaborator samples originated in the United States, Italy and Spain and spanned the acute and convalescent phases of COVID-19. The prospective study material was composed of cDNA or gDNA derived from T cells, B-cell-depleted T cells, or PBMCs. Subjects who had been exposed to COVID-19, were actively infected with it, or had recovered from it provided the deeply sampled blood TCRbeta repertoires that made up the dataset. The repertoires were made available in a free public database intended to serve as a resource for research on the immune response to SARS-CoV-2. Samples were obtained from the ongoing ImmuneRACE study (first 160 participants) and from 1,254 subjects provided by 6 global collaborators. The sample metadata nearly always contained a de-identified subject ID, COVID-19 status, age in years and sex. Where available, HLA class I and class II types were taken from metadata supplied by the sample provider and were not determined by assay-based typing.

Study-wide findings and limitations: How much clinical and demographic metadata was included differed by source and by participant, and the metadata was provided uncurated.

The sequence is built from TRBV3-1 (or the pseudogene TRBV3-2) and TRBJ2-7, with 11 middle bases fitting TRBD1. The TCR was taken from a human donor in a cohort exposed to, infected with or recovered from COVID-19 (not recorded which). The donor label of this sample is uncertain. Sequencing used PBMCs or T cells enriched from blood (not recorded which). This receptor has the CDR3 CASSLGQGAWGEQYF. Read as DNA, the sequence is TGTGCCAGCAGCCTCGGACAGGGGGCGTGGGGTGAGCAGTACTTC.